These 22 T cell receptor beta chains were all obtained from the same sample, sequenced in a study of memory CD4+ T cells and cytomegalovirus serostatus. Single viable CD3+CD4+CD8-CD45RO+ cells were sorted as the memory CD4+ T cells. Profiled with immunoSEQ multiplex PCR; TCRdb holds only in-frame clones, not every one. Seen here are roughly 67,000 clones, roughly three quarters observed once, and the top ten hold about 4.3%. The sequencing input was memory CD4+ T cells from blood. The receptors were gathered from an adult in good health and CMV-seropositive.

The chain links TRBV6-4 to TRBJ2-2, with D perhaps TRBD2 (6 bases). Germline CDR1 MRHNA, CDR2 SNTAGT. The ends were cut back, 0 bases at V and 4 bases at J, with 12 bases in the middle. The length of the CDR3 is 16 residues. The chain's CDR3 is CASSDSWGAGTGELFF. The CDR3 nucleotides are TGTGCCAGCAGTGACTCGTGGGGAGCGGGCACCGGGGAGCTGTTTTTT.

The rearrangement links TRBV5-1 to TRBJ1-2, with 9 bases aligning to TRBD1. Unmatched junction bases numbered 11, after V lost 7 bases and J lost 7 bases. This CDR3 comprises 14 residues. The germline CDR1 and CDR2 sequences are SGHRS and YFSETQ. CDR3: CASRTGDTATGYTF. CDR3 DNA: TGCGCCAGCCGGACAGGGGACACGGCCACTGGCTACACCTTC. Full variable domain (missing parts from reference TRBV5-1 and TRBJ1-2): KAGVTQTPRYLIKTRGQQVTLSCSPISGHRSVSWYQQTPGQGLQFLFEYFSETQRNKGNFPGRFSGRQFSNSRSEMNVSTLELGDSALYLCASRTGDTATGYTFGSGTRLTVV.

The rearrangement uses TRBV28 and TRBJ2-7; D unresolved. With 3 bases removed from V and 2 bases from J, the gap between germline ends came to 14 bases. Germline V CDR1 and CDR2: MDHEN, SYDVKM. CDR3 length equals 15 residues. CDR3 sequence: CASSFVGSLTYEQYF. The CDR3 DNA reads as TGTGCCAGCAGTTTTGTCGGTTCTCTAACCTACGAGCAGTACTTC.

V is TRBV6-5 and J is TRBJ1-2; the match to TRBD1 covers 8 bases. Per germline, CDR1 MNHEY and CDR2 SVGAGI. With 10 bases clipped from V and 7 bases from J, the junction kept 8 bases outside the gene matches. The CDR3 has 12 amino acids. The CDR3 DNA follows: TGTGCCACTGAAGACAGGGGAGGTGGCTACACCTTC. Protein sequence: CATEDRGGGYTF.

This chain connects TRBV7-2 to TRBJ2-5, with TRBD2 identical over 7 bases. CDR3 length: 15 residues. Germline CDR1 SGHTA, CDR2 FQGNSA. The J segment lost 7 bases and the V segment lost 5 bases, leaving 13 bases of the junction unmatched. Written as DNA, the CDR3 is TGTGCCAGCAGCCCACGATCGGGAGGATCAGGGACCCAGTACTTC. This gives the protein CASSPRSGGSGTQYF.

The chain has TRBV11-2 and TRBJ2-7; D is perhaps TRBD2 (6 bases). Deletions cut 6 bases from V and 7 bases from J, with 19 bases between. The CDR3 has 14 amino acids. Germline V gene sequence: CDR1 SGHAT, CDR2 FQNNGV. The CDR3 DNA sequence: TGTGCCAGCAGACTAGCTGGGAGAAGTGAGGAGCAGTACTTC. It specifies CASRLAGRSEEQYF.

In regard to this clone: The junction and the germline gene differ at one end; a read error may be behind it. V gene TRBV7-9 combines with J gene TRBJ2-7, with D possibly TRBD1 on 6 matching bases. This CDR3 is 13 amino acids long. Germline V gives CDR1 SEHNR, CDR2 FQNEAQ (reference sequence). The chain's CDR3 is CASSLAGVYEQYF. The CDR3 DNA is TGTGCCAGCAGCCTAGCAGGGGTCTACGAGCAGTACTTC.

The chain uses TRBV7-9 and TRBJ1-4; D remains ambiguous. This CDR3 comprises 14 residues. Trimming pared 10 bases from V and 0 bases from J, leaving 12 bases between. Germline V lookup: CDR1 SEHNR, CDR2 FQNEAQ (reference sequence). CDR3 protein: CATRGKPTNEKLFF. DNA of the CDR3: TGTGCCACCCGCGGGAAGCCAACTAATGAAAAACTGTTTTTT.

The chain employs TRBV5-8 and TRBJ1-1; D might be TRBD1 (5 bases). CDR3 length: 16 residues. Deletions cut 0 bases from V and 0 bases from J, with 12 bases between. Germline CDR1 and CDR2: SGHTS and YDEGEE. DNA of the CDR3: TGTGCCAGCAGCTTGGGATGGTCGGGACTGAACACTGAAGCTTTCTTT. Residues: CASSLGWSGLNTEAFF.

The chain employs TRBV27 and TRBJ2-7, with D possibly TRBD2 on 6 matching bases. Per germline, CDR1 MNHEY and CDR2 SMNVEV (reference sequence). Trimming removed 0 bases from V and 1 base from J, with 13 bases in between. The CDR3 contains 16 residues. The CDR3 DNA reads TGTGCCAGCAGTTTATCCTCGCTTCGGGGGTCCTACGAGCAGTACTTC. Protein sequence: CASSLSSLRGSYEQYF.

The chain joins TRBV4-3 to TRBJ2-6; D may match TRBD1 or TRBD2 (5 bases each). CDR1 and CDR2 (germline): LGHNA, YSLEER. V was clipped by 0 bases and J by 0 bases, with 15 bases between them. CDR3 length: 19 residues. The CDR3 protein is CASSQDSPGTYSGANVLTF. The CDR3, as DNA: TGCGCCAGCAGCCAAGATAGTCCAGGGACCTACTCTGGGGCCAACGTCCTGACTTTC.

This sequence joins TRBV4-3 and TRBJ1-1; TRBD1 matches at 7 bases. Germline V gene data show CDR1 as LGHNA and CDR2 as YSLEER. Unmatched junction bases numbered 6, after V lost 1 base and J lost 1 base. This CDR3 contains 16 residues. CDR3 protein: CASSQGYRDRNTEAFF. CDR3 coding DNA: TGCGCCAGCAGCCAAGGGTACCGGGACAGGAACACTGAAGCTTTCTTT.

This clone was counted only a few times. The chain combines TRBV5-6 with TRBJ1-5; D may be TRBD1 (5 bases). Germline V CDR1 and CDR2: SGHDT, YYEEEE. The CDR3 sequence is 16 residues long. V was pared by 2 bases and J by 0 bases, with 12 bases between. In nucleotides, the CDR3 is TGTGCCAGCAGCTTCCTGGCAGGGAATAGCAATCAGCCCCAGCATTTT. Its translation is CASSFLAGNSNQPQHF.

The chain uses TRBV6-1 and TRBJ1-1, with D perhaps matching TRBD1 (5 bases). The CDR3 length is 13 residues. The germline V and J ends were trimmed by 4 bases and 8 bases, with 14 bases remaining between them. The germline CDR1 and CDR2 sequences are MNHNS and SASEGT. The CDR3 here is CASSVPGTGEAFF. CDR3 coding DNA: TGTGCCAGCAGTGTGCCCGGGACGGGAGAAGCTTTCTTT.

Written as DNA, the CDR3 is TGTGCCAGCAGCCACAGGATAGGTGTGTCCTACGAGCAGTACTTC. Translating gives CASSHRIGVSYEQYF. V is TRBV28 and J is TRBJ2-7; D may be TRBD1 (5 bases). The CDR3 extends over 15 amino acids. CDR1 MDHEN and CDR2 SYDVKM come from the germline V gene. Trimming pared 6 bases from V and 1 base from J, leaving 16 bases between.

This chain joins TRBV5-4 and TRBJ2-6; no clear D. CDR1 is SGHNT, CDR2 YYREEE, per germline (reference sequence). V dropped 0 bases and J dropped 0 bases, with 10 bases sitting between them. This CDR3 has 17 amino acids. This chain's CDR3 is CASSLGLTSSGANVLTF. Here the CDR3 DNA reads TGTGCCAGCAGCTTGGGACTCACGAGCTCTGGGGCCAACGTCCTGACTTTC.

The V gene is TRBV4-2, the J gene TRBJ1-1; D remains unclear. This CDR3 comprises 15 residues. V lost 0 bases, J lost 8 bases, and 16 bases lay in between. In germline, CDR1 is LGHNA, CDR2 YNFKEQ. The CDR3 loop is CASSQDRKGRHEAFF. The CDR3, as DNA: TGTGCCAGCAGCCAAGATCGAAAGGGAAGACACGAAGCTTTCTTT.

The V gene is TRBV11-1, the J gene TRBJ2-7; 7 bases match TRBD1. The CDR3 sequence is 15 residues long. The V and J ends lost 5 bases and 0 bases, in that order; junction bases with no gene match: 7. CDR1 SGHAT and CDR2 FQDESV come from the germline V gene (reference sequence). This CDR3 reads CASSGNSGGSYEQYF. The CDR3 region has the DNA TGTGCCAGCAGCGGAAACTCAGGGGGCTCCTACGAGCAGTACTTC.

J is TRBJ2-1 and V is TRBV4-3; 8 bases align to TRBD2. Germline V gene data show CDR1 as LGHNA and CDR2 as YSLEER. The CDR3 totals 21 residues. The V segment lost 0 bases and the J segment 1 base; nucleotides outside the gene matches: 17. The CDR3 is CASSQDVSVRGGLVSYNEQFF. The CDR3 nucleotides are TGCGCCAGCAGCCAAGATGTAAGCGTCCGTGGGGGACTAGTTTCCTACAATGAGCAGTTCTTC.

This clone showed up just once. The genes are TRBV6-1 and TRBJ2-1, with 11 bases that match TRBD2. Germline V lookup: CDR1 MNHNS, CDR2 SASEGT. The V segment lost 2 bases and the J segment 9 bases; nucleotides outside the gene matches: 6. The CDR3 loop spans 15 amino acids. The CDR3 DNA reads TGTGCCAGCAGTGAACTAGCGGGGGGAGGTAGTGAGCAGTTCTTC. Amino acid sequence: CASSELAGGGSEQFF.

This chain links TRBV27 with TRBJ1-6; D is unresolved. Germline V gives CDR1 MNHEY, CDR2 SMNVEV (reference sequence). The CDR3 is 13 residues long. Trimming pared 10 bases from V and 7 bases from J, leaving 14 bases between. The CDR3 loop reads CATTRGPNSPLHF. The CDR3 DNA is TGTGCCACGACCCGCGGCCCGAATTCACCCCTCCACTTT.

The rearrangement uses TRBV6-1 and TRBJ2-3; D is ambiguous. This CDR3 is built from 15 residues. CDR1 and CDR2 (germline): MNHNS, SASEGT. The ends were cut back, 6 bases at V and 7 bases at J, with 20 bases in the middle. CDR3 loop: CASRVTPGPLNTQYF. The CDR3 DNA sequence: TGTGCCAGCAGGGTGACCCCTGGCCCATTAAATACGCAGTATTTT.